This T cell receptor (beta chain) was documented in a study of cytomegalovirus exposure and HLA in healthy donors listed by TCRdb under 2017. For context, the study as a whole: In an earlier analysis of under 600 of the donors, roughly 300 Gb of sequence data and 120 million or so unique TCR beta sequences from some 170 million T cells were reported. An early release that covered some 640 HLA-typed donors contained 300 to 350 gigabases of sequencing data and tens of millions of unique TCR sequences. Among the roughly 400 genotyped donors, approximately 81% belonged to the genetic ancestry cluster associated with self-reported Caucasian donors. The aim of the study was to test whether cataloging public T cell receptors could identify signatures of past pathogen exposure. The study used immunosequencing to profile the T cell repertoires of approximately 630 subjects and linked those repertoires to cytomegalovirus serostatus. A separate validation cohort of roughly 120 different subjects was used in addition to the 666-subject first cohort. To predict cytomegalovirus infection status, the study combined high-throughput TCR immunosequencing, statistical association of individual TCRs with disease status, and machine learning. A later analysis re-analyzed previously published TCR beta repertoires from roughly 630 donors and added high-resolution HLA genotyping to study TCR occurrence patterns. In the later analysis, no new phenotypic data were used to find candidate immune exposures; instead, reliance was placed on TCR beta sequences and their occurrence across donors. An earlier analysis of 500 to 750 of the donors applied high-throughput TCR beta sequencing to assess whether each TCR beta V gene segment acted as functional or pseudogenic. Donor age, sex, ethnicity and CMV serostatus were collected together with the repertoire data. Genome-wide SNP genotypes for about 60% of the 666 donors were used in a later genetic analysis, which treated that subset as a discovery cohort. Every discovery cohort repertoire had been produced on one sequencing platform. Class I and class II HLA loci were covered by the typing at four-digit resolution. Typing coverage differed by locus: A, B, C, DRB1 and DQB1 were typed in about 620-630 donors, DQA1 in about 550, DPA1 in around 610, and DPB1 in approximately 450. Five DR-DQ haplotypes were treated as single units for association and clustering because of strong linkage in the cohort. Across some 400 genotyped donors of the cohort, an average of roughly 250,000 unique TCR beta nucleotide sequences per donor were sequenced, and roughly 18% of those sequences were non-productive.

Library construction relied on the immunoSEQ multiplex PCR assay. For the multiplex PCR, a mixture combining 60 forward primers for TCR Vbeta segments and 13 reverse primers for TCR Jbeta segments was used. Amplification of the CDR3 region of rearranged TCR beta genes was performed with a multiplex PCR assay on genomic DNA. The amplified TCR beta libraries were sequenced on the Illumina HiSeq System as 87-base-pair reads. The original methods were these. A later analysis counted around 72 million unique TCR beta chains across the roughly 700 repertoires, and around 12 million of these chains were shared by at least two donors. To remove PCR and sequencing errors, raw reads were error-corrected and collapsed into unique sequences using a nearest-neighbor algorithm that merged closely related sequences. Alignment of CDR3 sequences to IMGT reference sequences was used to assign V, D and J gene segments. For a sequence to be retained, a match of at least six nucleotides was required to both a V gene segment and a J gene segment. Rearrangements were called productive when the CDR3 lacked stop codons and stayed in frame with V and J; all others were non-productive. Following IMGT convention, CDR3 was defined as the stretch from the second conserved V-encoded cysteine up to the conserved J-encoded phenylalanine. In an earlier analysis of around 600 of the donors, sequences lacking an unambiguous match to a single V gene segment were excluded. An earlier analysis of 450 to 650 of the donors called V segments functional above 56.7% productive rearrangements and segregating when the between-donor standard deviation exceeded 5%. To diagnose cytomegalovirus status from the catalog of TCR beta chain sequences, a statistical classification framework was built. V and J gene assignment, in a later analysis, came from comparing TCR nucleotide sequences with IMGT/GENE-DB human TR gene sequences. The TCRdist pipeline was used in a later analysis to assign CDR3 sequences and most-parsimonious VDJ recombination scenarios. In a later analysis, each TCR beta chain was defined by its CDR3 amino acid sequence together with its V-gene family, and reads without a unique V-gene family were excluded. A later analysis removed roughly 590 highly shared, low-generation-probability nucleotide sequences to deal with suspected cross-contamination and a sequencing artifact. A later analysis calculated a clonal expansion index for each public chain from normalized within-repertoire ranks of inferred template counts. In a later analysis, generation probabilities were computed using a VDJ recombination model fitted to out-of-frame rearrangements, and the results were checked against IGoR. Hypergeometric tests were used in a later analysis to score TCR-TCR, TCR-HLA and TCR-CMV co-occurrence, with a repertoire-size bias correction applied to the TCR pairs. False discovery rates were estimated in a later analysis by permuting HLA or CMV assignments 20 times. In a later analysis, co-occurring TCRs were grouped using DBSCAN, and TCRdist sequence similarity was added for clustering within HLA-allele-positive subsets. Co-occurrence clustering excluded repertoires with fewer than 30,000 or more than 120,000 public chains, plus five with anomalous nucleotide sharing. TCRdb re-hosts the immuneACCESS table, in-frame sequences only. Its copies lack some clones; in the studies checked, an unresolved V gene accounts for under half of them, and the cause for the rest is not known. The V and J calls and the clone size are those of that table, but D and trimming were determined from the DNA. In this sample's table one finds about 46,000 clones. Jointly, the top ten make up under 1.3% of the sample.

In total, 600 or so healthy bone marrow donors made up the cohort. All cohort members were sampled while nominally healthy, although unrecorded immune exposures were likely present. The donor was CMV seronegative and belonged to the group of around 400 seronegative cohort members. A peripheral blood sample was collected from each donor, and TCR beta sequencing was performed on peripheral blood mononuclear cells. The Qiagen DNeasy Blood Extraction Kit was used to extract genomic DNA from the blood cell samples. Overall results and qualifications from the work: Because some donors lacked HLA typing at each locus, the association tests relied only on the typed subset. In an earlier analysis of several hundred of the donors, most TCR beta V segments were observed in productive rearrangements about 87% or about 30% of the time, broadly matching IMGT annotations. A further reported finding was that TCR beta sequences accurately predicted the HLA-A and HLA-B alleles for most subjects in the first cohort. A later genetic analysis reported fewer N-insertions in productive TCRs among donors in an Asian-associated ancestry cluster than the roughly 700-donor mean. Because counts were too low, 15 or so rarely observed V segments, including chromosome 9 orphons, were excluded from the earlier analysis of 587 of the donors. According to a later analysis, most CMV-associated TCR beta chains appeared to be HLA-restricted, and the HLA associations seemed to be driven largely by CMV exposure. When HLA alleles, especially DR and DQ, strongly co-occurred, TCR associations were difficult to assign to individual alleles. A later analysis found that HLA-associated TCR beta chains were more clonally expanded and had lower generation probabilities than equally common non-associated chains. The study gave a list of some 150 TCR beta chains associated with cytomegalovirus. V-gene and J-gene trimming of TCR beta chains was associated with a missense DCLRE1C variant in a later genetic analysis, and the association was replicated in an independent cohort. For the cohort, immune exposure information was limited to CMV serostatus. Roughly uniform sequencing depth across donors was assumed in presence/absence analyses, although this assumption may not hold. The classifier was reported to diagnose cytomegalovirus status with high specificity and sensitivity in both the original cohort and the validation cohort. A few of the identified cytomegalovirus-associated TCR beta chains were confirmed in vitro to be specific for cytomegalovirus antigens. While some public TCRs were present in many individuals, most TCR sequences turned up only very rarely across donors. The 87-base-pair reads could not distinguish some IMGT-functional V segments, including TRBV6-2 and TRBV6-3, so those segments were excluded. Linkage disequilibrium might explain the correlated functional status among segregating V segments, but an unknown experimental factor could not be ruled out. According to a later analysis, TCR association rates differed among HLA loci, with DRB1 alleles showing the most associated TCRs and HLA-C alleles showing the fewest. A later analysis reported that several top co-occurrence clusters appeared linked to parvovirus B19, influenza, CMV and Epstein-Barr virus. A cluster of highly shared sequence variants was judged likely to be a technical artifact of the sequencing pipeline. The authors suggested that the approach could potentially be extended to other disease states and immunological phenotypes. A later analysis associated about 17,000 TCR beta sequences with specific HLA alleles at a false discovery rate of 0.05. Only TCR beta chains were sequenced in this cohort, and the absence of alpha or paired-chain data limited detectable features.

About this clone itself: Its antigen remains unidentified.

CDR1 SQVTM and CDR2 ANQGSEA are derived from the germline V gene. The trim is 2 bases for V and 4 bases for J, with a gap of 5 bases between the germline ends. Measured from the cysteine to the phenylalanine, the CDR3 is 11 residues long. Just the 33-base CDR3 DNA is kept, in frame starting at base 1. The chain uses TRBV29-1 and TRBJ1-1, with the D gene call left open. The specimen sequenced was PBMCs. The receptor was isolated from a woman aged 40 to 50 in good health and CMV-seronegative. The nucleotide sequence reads TGCAGCGTTGAACTCGGCACTGAAGCTTTCTTT. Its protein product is CSVELGTEAFF.